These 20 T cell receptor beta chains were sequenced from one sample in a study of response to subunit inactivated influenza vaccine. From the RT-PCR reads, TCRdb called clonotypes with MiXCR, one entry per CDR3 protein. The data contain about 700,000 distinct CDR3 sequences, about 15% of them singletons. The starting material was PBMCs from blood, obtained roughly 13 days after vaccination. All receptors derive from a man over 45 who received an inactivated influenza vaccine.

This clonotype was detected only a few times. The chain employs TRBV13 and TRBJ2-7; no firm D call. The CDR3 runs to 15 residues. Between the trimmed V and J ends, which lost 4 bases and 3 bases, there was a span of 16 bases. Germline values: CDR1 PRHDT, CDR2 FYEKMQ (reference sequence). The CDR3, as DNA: TGTGCCAGCAGCTCCGAACCACTCGCTGGCTACGAGCAGTACTTC. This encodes CASSSEPLAGYEQYF.

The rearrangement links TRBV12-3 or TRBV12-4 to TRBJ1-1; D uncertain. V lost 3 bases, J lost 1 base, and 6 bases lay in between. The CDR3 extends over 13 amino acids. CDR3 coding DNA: TGTGCCAGCAGTTTCAATAGGAACACTGAAGCTTTCTTT. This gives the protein CASSFNRNTEAFF.

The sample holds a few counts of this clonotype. CDR3 loop: CASSLAGGNSYEQYF. The CDR3 DNA follows: TGTGCCAGCAGCTTAGCGGGAGGGAACTCCTACGAGCAGTACTTC. The chain links TRBV7-9 to TRBJ2-7; the match to TRBD2 covers 7 bases. The junction had 2 bases not matched to a gene; V was cut back by 0 bases and J by 0 bases. The CDR3 is 15 amino acids. CDR1 and CDR2 from the germline V gene are SEHNR and FQNEAQ (reference sequence).

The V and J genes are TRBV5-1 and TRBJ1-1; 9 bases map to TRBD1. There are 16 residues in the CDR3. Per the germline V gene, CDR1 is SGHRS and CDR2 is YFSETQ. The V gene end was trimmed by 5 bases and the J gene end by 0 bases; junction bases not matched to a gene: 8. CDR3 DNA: TGCGCCAGCAGTTGGGCACAGGGGGCCTTGAACACTGAAGCTTTCTTT. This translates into CASSWAQGALNTEAFF.

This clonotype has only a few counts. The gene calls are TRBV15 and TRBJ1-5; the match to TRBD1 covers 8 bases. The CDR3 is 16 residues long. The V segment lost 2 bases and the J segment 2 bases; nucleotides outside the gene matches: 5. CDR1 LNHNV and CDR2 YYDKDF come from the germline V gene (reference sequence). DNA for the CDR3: TGTGCCACCAGCAGACAGGGGGCGGCGGGCAATCAGCCCCAGCATTTT. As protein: CATSRQGAAGNQPQHF.

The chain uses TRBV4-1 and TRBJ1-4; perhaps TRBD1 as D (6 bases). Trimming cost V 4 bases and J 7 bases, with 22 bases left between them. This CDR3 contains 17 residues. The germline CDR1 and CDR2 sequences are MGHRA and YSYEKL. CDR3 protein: CASSRKDGPGVGEKLFF. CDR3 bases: TGCGCCAGCAGCCGAAAAGACGGGCCAGGGGTCGGTGAAAAACTGTTTTTT.

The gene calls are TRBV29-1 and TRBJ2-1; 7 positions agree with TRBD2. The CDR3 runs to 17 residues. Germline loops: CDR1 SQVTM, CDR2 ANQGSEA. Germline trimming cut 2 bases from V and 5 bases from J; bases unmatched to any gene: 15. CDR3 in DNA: TGCAGCGTTGAATACATCACGGCTAGCGGAGCTCACAATGAGCAGTTCTTC. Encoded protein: CSVEYITASGAHNEQFF.

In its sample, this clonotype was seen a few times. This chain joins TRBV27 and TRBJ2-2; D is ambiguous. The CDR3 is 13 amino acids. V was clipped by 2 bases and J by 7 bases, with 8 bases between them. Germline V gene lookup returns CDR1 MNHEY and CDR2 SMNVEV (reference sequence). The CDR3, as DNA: TGTGCCAGCAGTTTACTGGGTTTCGGGGAGCTGTTTTTT. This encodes CASSLLGFGELFF.

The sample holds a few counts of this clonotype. The CDR3 region is CASSLTVVPPEQYF. For the CDR3, the DNA is TGTGCCAGCAGCTTAACGGTCGTACCGCCCGAGCAGTACTTC. The chain is built from TRBV7-9 and TRBJ2-7; D is undetermined. The CDR3 loop spans 14 amino acids. CDR1 is SEHNR and CDR2 is FQNEAQ in the germline V gene (reference sequence). V lost 2 bases and J 6 bases, leaving 14 bases between the germline ends.

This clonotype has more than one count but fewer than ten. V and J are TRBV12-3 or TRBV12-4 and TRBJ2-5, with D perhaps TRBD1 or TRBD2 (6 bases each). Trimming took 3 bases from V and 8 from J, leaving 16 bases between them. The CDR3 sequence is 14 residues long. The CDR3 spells CASSFGGLSGTQYF. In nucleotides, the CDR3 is TGTGCCAGCAGTTTCGGGGGCCTCTCAGGTACCCAGTACTTC.

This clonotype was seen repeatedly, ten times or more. CDR3 nucleotide sequence: TGTGCCAGCAATCCCCTGGGGCTAGATGATACAGATACGCAGTATTTT. It translates to CASNPLGLDDTDTQYF. V gene TRBV2 combines with J gene TRBJ2-3; D possibly corresponds to TRBD1 (5 bases). The CDR3 is made up of 16 amino acids. V lost 7 bases and J lost 3, with 20 bases in between. Germline CDR1 and CDR2: SNHLY and FYNNEI.

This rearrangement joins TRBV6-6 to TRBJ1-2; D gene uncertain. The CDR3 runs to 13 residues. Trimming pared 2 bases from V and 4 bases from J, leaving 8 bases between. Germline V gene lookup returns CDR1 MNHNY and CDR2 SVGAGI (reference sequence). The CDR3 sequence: CASSYGPPYGYTF. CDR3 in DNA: TGTGCCAGCAGTTACGGCCCTCCCTATGGCTACACCTTC.

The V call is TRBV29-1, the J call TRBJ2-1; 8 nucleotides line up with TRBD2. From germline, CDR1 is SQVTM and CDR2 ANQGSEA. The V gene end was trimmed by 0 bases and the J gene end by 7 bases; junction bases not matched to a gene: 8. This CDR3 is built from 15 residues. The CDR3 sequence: CSVEEGRGARNEQFF. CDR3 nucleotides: TGCAGCGTTGAAGAAGGGCGGGGGGCCCGGAATGAGCAGTTCTTC.

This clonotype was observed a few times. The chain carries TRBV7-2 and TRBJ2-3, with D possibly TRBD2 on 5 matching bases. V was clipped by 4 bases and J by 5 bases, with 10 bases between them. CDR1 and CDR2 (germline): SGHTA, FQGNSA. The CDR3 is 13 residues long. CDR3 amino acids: CASSYSGKDTQYF. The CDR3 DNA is TGTGCCAGCAGCTACTCGGGGAAAGATACGCAGTATTTT.

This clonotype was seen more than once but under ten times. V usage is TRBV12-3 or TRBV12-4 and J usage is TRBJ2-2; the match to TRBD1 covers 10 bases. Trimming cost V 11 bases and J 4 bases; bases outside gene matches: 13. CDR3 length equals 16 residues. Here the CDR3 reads CASPGGGTGATGELFF. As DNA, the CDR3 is TGTGCCTCACCAGGTGGTGGGACAGGGGCCACCGGGGAGCTGTTTTTT.

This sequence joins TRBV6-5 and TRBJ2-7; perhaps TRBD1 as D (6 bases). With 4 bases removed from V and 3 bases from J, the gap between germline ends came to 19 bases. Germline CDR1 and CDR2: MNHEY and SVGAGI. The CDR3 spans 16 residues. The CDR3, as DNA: TGTGCCAGCAGTTCGCGTACCGGGACAAAAGGCTACGAGCAGTACTTC. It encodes CASSSRTGTKGYEQYF.

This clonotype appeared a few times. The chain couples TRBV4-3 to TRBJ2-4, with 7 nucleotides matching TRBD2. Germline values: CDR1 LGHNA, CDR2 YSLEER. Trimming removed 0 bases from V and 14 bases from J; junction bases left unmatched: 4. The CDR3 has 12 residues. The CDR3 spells CASSQELGREYF. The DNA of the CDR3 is TGCGCCAGCAGCCAAGAGTTAGGGAGGGAGTACTTC.

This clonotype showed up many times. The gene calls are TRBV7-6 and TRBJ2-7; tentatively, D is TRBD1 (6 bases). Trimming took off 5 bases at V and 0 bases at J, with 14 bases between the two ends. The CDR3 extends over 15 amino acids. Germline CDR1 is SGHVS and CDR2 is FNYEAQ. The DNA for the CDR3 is TGTGCCAGCAGCCCTACAGGGCCAAGCTCCTACGAGCAGTACTTC. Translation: CASSPTGPSSYEQYF.

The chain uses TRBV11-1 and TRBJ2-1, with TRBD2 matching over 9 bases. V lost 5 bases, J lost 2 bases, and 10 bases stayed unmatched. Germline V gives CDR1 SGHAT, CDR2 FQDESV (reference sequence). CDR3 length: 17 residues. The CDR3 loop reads CASSQSIAGATYNEQFF. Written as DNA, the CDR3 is TGTGCCAGCAGCCAGTCTATAGCGGGAGCTACCTACAATGAGCAGTTCTTC. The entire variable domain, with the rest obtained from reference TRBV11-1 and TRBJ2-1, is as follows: EAEVAQSPRYKITEKSQAVAFWCDPISGHATLYWYRQILGQGPELLVQFQDESVVDDSQLPKDRFSAERLKGVDSTLKIQPAELGDSAMYLCASSQSIAGATYNEQFFGPGTRLTVL.

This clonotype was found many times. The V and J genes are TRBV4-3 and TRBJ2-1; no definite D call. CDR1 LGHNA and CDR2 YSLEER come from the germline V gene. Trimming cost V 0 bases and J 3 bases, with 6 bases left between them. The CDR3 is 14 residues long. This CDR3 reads CASSQDLDYNEQFF. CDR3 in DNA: TGCGCCAGCAGCCAAGATTTGGACTACAATGAGCAGTTCTTC.